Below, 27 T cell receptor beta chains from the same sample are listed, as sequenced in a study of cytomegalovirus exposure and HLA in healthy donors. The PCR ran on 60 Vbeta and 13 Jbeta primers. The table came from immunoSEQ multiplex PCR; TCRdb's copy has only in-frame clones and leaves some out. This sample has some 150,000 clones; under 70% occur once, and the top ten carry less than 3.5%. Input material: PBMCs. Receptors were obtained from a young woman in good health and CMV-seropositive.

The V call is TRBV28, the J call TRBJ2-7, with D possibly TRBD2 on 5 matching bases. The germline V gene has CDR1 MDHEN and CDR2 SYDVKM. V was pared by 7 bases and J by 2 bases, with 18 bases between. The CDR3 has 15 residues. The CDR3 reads CASTLTPGSAYEQYF. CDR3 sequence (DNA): TGTGCCAGCACTCTTACACCGGGGAGTGCCTACGAGCAGTACTTC.

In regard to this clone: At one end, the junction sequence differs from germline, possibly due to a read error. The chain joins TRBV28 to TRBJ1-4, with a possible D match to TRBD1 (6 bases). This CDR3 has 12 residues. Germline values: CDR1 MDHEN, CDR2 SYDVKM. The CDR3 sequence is CASSPLGGGLNF. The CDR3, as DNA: TGTGCCAGCAGTCCCTTAGGGGGGGGTTTAAATTTT.

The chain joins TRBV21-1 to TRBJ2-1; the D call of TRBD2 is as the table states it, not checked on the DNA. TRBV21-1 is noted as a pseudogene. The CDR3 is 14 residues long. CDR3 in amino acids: CASSIVLTSNEQFF. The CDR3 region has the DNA TGTGCCAGCAGCATTGTTTTAACGAGCAATGAGCAGTTCTTC.

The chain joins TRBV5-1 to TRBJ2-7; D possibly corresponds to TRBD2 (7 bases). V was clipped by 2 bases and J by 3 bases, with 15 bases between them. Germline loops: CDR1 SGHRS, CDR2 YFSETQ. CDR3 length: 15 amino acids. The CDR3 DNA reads TGCGCCAGCAGCTTTTCGGCGGGGGCCCTCTACGAGCAGTACTTC. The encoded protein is CASSFSAGALYEQYF.

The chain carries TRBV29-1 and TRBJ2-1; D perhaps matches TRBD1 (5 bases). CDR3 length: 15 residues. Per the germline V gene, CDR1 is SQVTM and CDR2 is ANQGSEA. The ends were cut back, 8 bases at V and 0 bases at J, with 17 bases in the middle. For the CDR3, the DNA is TGCAGCTCAGCAGGTGAAGGGGTCTCCTACAATGAGCAGTTCTTC. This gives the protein CSSAGEGVSYNEQFF.

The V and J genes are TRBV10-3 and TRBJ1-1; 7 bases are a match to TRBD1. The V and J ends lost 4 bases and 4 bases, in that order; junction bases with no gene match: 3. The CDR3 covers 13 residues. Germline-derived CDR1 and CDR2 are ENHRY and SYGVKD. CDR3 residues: CAISVNRGTEAFF. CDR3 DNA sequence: TGTGCCATCAGTGTCAACAGGGGCACTGAAGCTTTCTTT.

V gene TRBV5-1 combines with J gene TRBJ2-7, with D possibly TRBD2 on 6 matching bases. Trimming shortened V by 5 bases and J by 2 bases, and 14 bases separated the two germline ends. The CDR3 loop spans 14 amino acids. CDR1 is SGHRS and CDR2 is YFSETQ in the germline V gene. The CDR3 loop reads CASRRGSWAYEQYF. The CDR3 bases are TGCGCCAGCAGACGGGGGAGTTGGGCCTACGAGCAGTACTTC.

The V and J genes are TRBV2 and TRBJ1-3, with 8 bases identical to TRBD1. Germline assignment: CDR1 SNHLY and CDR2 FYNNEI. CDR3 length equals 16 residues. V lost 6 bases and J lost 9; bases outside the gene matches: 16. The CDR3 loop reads CASRRQGTRRFGTIYF. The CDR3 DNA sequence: TGTGCCAGCAGGAGACAGGGGACGCGTCGATTCGGCACCATATATTTT.

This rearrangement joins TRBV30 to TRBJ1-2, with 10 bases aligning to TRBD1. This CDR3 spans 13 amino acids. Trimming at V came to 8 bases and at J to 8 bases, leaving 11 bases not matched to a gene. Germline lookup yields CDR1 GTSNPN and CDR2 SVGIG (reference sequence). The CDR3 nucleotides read TGTGCCGCTTTTTCGGACAGGGGGAAGGGCTACACCTTC. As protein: CAAFSDRGKGYTF.

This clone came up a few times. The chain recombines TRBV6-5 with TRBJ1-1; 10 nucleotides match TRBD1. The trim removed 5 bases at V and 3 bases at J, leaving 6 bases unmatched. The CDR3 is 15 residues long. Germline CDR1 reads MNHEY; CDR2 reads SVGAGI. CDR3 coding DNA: TGTGCCAGCAGTCCCTGGACAGGGGGGTACACTGAAGCTTTCTTT. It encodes CASSPWTGGYTEAFF.

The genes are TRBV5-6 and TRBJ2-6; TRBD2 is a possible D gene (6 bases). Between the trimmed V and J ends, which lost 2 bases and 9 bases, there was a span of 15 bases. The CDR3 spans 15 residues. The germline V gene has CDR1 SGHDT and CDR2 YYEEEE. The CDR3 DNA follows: TGTGCCAGCAGCTTCCGGGGGATCCTGGGCAACGTCCTGACTTTC. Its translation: CASSFRGILGNVLTF.

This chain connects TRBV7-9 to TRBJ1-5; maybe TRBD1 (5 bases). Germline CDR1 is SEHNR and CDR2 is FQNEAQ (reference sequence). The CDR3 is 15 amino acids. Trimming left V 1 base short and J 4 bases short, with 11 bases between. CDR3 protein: CASSLDGPGNQPQHF. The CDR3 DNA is TGTGCCAGCAGCTTAGATGGCCCAGGGAATCAGCCCCAGCATTTT. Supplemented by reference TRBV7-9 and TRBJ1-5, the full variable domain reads DTGVSQNPRHKITKRGQNVTFRCDPISEHNRLYWYRQTLGQGPEFLTYFQNEAQLEKSRLLSDRFSAERPKGSFSTLEIQRTEQGDSAMYLCASSLDGPGNQPQHFGDGTRLSIL.

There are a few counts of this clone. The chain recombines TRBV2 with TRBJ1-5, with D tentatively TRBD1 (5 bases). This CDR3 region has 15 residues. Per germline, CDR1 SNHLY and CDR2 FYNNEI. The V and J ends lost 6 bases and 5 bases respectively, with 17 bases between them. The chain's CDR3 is CASSPEQVRHQPQHF. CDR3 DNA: TGTGCCAGCAGCCCGGAACAGGTGAGGCATCAGCCCCAGCATTTT.

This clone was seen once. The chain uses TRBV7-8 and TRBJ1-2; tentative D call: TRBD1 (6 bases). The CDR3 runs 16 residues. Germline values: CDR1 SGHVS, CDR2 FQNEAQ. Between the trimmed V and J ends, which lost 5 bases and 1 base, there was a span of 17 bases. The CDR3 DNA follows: TGTGCCAGCAGCCCGCGGAGAGGACAGAATAACTATGGCTACACCTTC. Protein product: CASSPRRGQNNYGYTF. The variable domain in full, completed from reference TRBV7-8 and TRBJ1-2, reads GAGVSQSPRYKVAKRGQDVALRCDPISGHVSLFWYQQALGQGPEFLTYFQNEAQLDKSGLPSDRFFAERPEGSVSTLKIQRTQQEDSAVYLCASSPRRGQNNYGYTFGSGTRLTVV.

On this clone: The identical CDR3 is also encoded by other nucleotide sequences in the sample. Here the CDR3 reads CASSYRGYGYTF. CDR3 nucleotides: TGTGCCAGCAGTTACAGGGGCTATGGCTACACCTTC. The chain combines TRBV6-5 with TRBJ1-2; D might be TRBD1 (5 bases). This CDR3 contains 12 residues. V dropped 2 bases and J dropped 4 bases, with 5 bases sitting between them. Germline assignment: CDR1 MNHEY and CDR2 SVGAGI.

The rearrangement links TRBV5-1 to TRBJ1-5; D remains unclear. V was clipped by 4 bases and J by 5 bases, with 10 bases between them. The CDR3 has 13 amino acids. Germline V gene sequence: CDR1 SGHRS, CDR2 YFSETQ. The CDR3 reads CASSPARDQPQHF. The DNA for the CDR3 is TGCGCCAGCAGCCCCGCGCGCGATCAGCCCCAGCATTTT.

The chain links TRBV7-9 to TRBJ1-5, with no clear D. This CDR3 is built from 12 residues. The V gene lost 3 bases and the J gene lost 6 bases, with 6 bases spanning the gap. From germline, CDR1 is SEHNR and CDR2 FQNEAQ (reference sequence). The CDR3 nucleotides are TGTGCCAGCAGCTTCGGTGGTCAGCCCCAGCATTTT. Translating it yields CASSFGGQPQHF.

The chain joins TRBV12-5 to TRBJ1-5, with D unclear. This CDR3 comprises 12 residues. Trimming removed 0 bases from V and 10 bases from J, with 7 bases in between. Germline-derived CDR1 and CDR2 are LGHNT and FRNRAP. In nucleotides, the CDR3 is TGTGCTAGTGGTTTGGTACGGAGACCCCAGCATTTT. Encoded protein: CASGLVRRPQHF.

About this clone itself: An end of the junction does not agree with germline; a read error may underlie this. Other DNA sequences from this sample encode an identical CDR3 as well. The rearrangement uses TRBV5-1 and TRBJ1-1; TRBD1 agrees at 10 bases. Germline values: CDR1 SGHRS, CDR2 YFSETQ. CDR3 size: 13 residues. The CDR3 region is CASSYRQGAGAFF. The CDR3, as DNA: TGCGCCAGTAGCTACCGACAGGGGGCAGGAGCTTTCTTT.

CDR3 sequence: CASSQLQGGEQYF. Here the CDR3 DNA reads TGTGCCAGCAGTCAATTACAGGGTGGCGAGCAGTACTTC. This chain connects TRBV28 to TRBJ2-7; D possibly corresponds to TRBD1 (6 bases). Per the germline V gene, CDR1 is MDHEN and CDR2 is SYDVKM. CDR3 length: 13 amino acids. Between the trimmed V and J ends, which lost 5 bases and 6 bases, there was a span of 14 bases.

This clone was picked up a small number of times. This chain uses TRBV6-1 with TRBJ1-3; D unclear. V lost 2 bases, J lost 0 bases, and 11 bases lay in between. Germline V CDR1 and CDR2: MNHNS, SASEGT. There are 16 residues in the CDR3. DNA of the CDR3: TGTGCCAGCAGTGAATACCTGCCAGGCTCTGGAAACACCATATATTTT. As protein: CASSEYLPGSGNTIYF.

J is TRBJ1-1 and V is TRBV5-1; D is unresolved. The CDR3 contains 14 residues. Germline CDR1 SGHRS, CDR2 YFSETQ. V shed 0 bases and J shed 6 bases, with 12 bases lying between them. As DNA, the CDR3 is TGCGCCAGCAGCTTGGTATCTCCCCCCTCTGAAGCTTTCTTT. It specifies CASSLVSPPSEAFF.

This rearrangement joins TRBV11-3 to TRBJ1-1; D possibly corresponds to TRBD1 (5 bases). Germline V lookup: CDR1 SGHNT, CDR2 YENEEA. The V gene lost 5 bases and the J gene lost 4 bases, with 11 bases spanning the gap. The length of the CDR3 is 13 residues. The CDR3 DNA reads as TGTGCCAGCAGCCCGGAGGGGTTCACTGAAGCTTTCTTT. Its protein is CASSPEGFTEAFF.

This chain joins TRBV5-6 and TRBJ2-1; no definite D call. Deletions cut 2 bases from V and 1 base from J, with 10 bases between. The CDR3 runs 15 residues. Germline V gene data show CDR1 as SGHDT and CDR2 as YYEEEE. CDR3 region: CASSFRRMSYNEQFF. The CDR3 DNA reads TGTGCCAGCAGCTTTAGGCGGATGTCCTACAATGAGCAGTTCTTC.

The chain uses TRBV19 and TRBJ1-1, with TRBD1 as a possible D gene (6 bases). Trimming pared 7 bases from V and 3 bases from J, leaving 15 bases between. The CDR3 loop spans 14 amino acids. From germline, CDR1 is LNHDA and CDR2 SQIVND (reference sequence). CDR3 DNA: TGTGCCAGTACCCTAACCAACAGGGACACTGAAGCTTTCTTT. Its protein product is CASTLTNRDTEAFF.

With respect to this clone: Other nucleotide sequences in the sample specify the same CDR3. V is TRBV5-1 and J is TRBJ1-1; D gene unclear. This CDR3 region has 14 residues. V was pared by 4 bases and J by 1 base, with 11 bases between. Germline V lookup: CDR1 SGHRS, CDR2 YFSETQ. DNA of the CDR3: TGCGCCAGCAGCCCCCTCACGGGGAACACTGAAGCTTTCTTT. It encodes CASSPLTGNTEAFF.

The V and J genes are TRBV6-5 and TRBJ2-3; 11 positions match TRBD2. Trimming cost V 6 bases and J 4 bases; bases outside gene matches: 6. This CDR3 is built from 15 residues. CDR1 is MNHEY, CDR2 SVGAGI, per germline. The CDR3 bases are TGTGCCAGCAGCGTACTAGCGGGAGCGGCAGATACGCAGTATTTT. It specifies CASSVLAGAADTQYF.